The 31 T cell receptor beta chains below come from one sample, sequenced in a study of identical twins. TCRdb independently ran MiXCR on the 5' RACE reads; one entry per CDR3 protein. The sample yields around 250,000 distinct CDR3 sequences, around 8.3% seen once. These data were also reused for a study on yellow fever vaccine responses in identical twins.

The sample was CD8+ T cells sorted from blood. Receptors originate from a woman aged 18-29 years in good health.

The rearrangement uses TRBV3-1 and TRBJ2-1; the D is unclear. Germline CDR1 and CDR2: LGHDT and YNNKEL (reference sequence). The germline V and J ends were trimmed by 4 bases and 4 bases, with 17 bases remaining between them. The CDR3 totals 16 residues. The CDR3 DNA reads as TGTGCCAGCAGCCCCCTTCGCCACCCCCTGTACAATGAGCAGTTCTTC. This translates into CASSPLRHPLYNEQFF.

This chain links TRBV4-1 with TRBJ1-2, with TRBD1 identical over 9 bases. Unmatched junction bases numbered 6, after V lost 1 base and J lost 6 bases. CDR3 length: 15 residues. Germline-derived CDR1 and CDR2 are MGHRA and YSYEKL. The CDR3 region is CASSQGVTGGNGYTF. Here the CDR3 DNA reads TGCGCCAGCAGCCAAGGGGTGACAGGGGGGAATGGCTACACCTTC.

This clonotype was seen a few times. J is TRBJ2-3 and V is TRBV15; D is undetermined. V lost 0 bases and J 8 bases, leaving 15 bases between the germline ends. Germline-derived CDR1 and CDR2 are LNHNV and YYDKDF (reference sequence). The CDR3 has 15 amino acids. This CDR3 reads CATSREKELSVTQYF. In nucleotides, the CDR3 is TGTGCCACCAGCAGAGAAAAAGAGCTCTCAGTTACGCAGTATTTT.

This clonotype was detected a few times. The J gene is TRBJ2-1, the V gene TRBV6-5; D might be TRBD2 (5 bases). Germline CDR1 MNHEY, CDR2 SVGAGI. The CDR3 has 14 residues. Trimming took 0 bases from V and 4 from J, leaving 7 bases between them. CDR3 DNA: TGTGCCAGCAGTTACTCCGAGGGATACAATGAGCAGTTCTTC. Amino acid sequence: CASSYSEGYNEQFF.

V usage is TRBV7-8 and J usage is TRBJ2-1, with D possibly called TRBD1 or TRBD2 (5 bases each). Trimming cost V 3 bases and J 8 bases, with 8 bases left between them. Germline CDR1 is SGHVS and CDR2 is FQNEAQ. The CDR3 contains 12 residues. CDR3 amino acids: CASSLRGDEQFF. The CDR3 DNA sequence: TGTGCCAGCAGCTTGCGAGGGGATGAGCAGTTCTTC.

This clonotype was counted ten times or more. This chain uses TRBV4-3 with TRBJ2-7; 12 bases agree with TRBD2. Germline V gene lookup returns CDR1 LGHNA and CDR2 YSLEER. CDR3 length equals 17 residues. Unmatched junction bases numbered 13, after V lost 4 bases and J lost 6 bases. The CDR3 nucleotides are TGCGCCAGCAGCCCGGATAGAGGACTAGCGGGGTCTGGCGAGCAGTACTTC. Amino acid sequence: CASSPDRGLAGSGEQYF.

This clonotype has just a few counts. The chain couples TRBV4-1 to TRBJ2-7, with 7 bases lining up with TRBD1. There are 14 residues in the CDR3. Losses at the gene ends were 1 base for V and 4 bases for J; bases not matched to a gene: 4. Germline V lookup: CDR1 MGHRA, CDR2 YSYEKL. The CDR3 here is CASSQVPGQYEQYF. The CDR3 DNA is TGCGCCAGCAGCCAAGTCCCGGGACAGTACGAGCAGTACTTC.

This clonotype was observed many times. The chain has TRBV4-3 and TRBJ2-7, with D hard to call. The V and J ends lost 0 bases and 0 bases respectively, with 6 bases between them. The germline V gene has CDR1 LGHNA and CDR2 YSLEER. This CDR3 spans 14 amino acids. The CDR3 region has the DNA TGCGCCAGCAGCCAAGAATCAGTCTCCTACGAGCAGTACTTC. As protein: CASSQESVSYEQYF.

The chain has TRBV19 and TRBJ2-7, with 8 bases matching TRBD1. The CDR3 runs to 13 residues. Losses at the gene ends were 1 base for V and 9 bases for J; bases not matched to a gene: 5. CDR1 and CDR2 from the germline V gene are LNHDA and SQIVND (reference sequence). The chain's CDR3 is CASSIGTGSSQYF. The CDR3 DNA follows: TGTGCCAGTAGTATAGGGACAGGGTCATCGCAGTACTTC.

This clonotype was detected a few times. The chain uses TRBV11-2 and TRBJ2-7; D is perhaps TRBD1 (5 bases). V dropped 3 bases and J dropped 7 bases, with 16 bases sitting between them. The CDR3 is 14 amino acids. CDR1 is SGHAT and CDR2 is FQNNGV in the germline V gene. CDR3 bases: TGTGCCAGCAGCTTTTTACAGGTTACCTTTGAGCAGTACTTC. Residues: CASSFLQVTFEQYF.

This clonotype has a count of ten or more. V usage is TRBV4-2 and J usage is TRBJ2-7; 13 bases fit TRBD2. Unmatched junction bases numbered 5, after V lost 0 bases and J lost 0 bases. This CDR3 contains 18 residues. Looked up from germline, CDR1 is LGHNA and CDR2 is YNFKEQ. The CDR3 loop reads CASSQDRTSGGSSYEQYF. CDR3 bases: TGTGCCAGCAGCCAAGATCGGACTAGCGGGGGAAGCTCCTACGAGCAGTACTTC.

This clonotype was detected a few times. The V and J genes are TRBV4-2 and TRBJ2-7; TRBD1 might be the D (6 bases). The CDR3 loop spans 13 amino acids. CDR1 is LGHNA and CDR2 is YNFKEQ in the germline V gene. Trimming took 3 bases from V and 7 from J, leaving 13 bases between them. The CDR3 is CASSQEQGYEQYF. CDR3 coding DNA: TGTGCCAGCAGCCAGGAACAGGGTTATGAGCAGTACTTC.

This clonotype turned up a few times. The chain recombines TRBV5-1 with TRBJ1-1; 10 nucleotides line up with TRBD1. Losses at the gene ends were 3 bases for V and 3 bases for J; bases not matched to a gene: 8. From germline, CDR1 is SGHRS and CDR2 YFSETQ. This CDR3 spans 16 amino acids. CDR3 bases: TGCGCCAGCAGCTCCGGGACAGGGGATTGGGACACTGAAGCTTTCTTT. This translates into CASSSGTGDWDTEAFF.

This clonotype was recorded a few times. The rearrangement uses TRBV4-2 and TRBJ2-2; D call uncertain. The germline V and J ends were trimmed by 1 base and 6 bases, with 9 bases remaining between them. Per germline, CDR1 LGHNA and CDR2 YNFKEQ. The CDR3 length is 14 residues. CDR3 loop: CASSQGLEPGELFF. The CDR3 DNA sequence: TGTGCCAGCAGCCAAGGGTTGGAGCCCGGGGAGCTGTTTTTT.

This clonotype was seen more than once but under ten times. The chain is built from TRBV28 and TRBJ2-7; 10 bases fit TRBD1. Looked up from germline, CDR1 is MDHEN and CDR2 is SYDVKM. V shed 7 bases, J shed 4 bases, and the junction held 19 bases outside the gene matches. CDR3 length: 18 amino acids. As DNA, the CDR3 is TGTGCCAGCAACTCAGTAAGGGTGGGACCGGGACAGGGGTACGAGCAGTACTTC. Protein product: CASNSVRVGPGQGYEQYF. Drawing the rest from reference TRBV28 and TRBJ2-7, the complete variable domain is DVKVTQSSRYLVKRTGEKVFLECVQDMDHENMFWYRQDPGLGLRLIYFSYDVKMKEKGDIPEGYSVSREKKERFSLILESASTNQTSMYLCASNSVRVGPGQGYEQYFGPGTRLTVT.

In this sample, this clonotype turned up many times. The chain couples TRBV20-1 to TRBJ2-1; the match to TRBD2 covers 8 bases. Germline trimming cut 3 bases from V and 4 bases from J; bases unmatched to any gene: 8. This CDR3 is built from 15 residues. The V gene's germline CDR1 is DFQATT and CDR2 SNEGSKA (reference sequence). CDR3 coding DNA: TGCAGTGCTAGGGTACTAGCGGATCTATACAATGAGCAGTTCTTC. Translation gives CSARVLADLYNEQFF.

This clonotype came up many times. The J gene is TRBJ1-2, the V gene TRBV6-5; 10 nucleotides align to TRBD1. The CDR3 totals 16 residues. Germline V lookup: CDR1 MNHEY, CDR2 SVGAGI. The V and J ends lost 0 bases and 4 bases, in that order; junction bases with no gene match: 5. The CDR3 DNA sequence: TGTGCCAGCAGTTACTCCCCGGACAGGGGGATCTATGGCTACACCTTC. Encoded protein: CASSYSPDRGIYGYTF.

This clonotype was found many times. The V call is TRBV7-2, the J call TRBJ2-2; no clear D gene. CDR1 is SGHTA and CDR2 is FQGNSA in the germline V gene. V shed 1 base and J shed 1 base, with 7 bases lying between them. This CDR3 contains 15 residues. The CDR3 reads CASSLDLVNTGELFF. The DNA for the CDR3 is TGTGCCAGCAGCTTAGATTTAGTGAACACCGGGGAGCTGTTTTTT.

This clonotype was seen at least ten times. The chain employs TRBV5-6 and TRBJ2-1; 7 bases line up with TRBD2. V lost 0 bases to trimming and J lost 4 bases; unmatched junction nucleotides: 4. Germline V gene sequence: CDR1 SGHDT, CDR2 YYEEEE. This CDR3 is built from 15 residues. The CDR3 DNA reads TGTGCCAGCAGCTTGGGTAGCGGGCCTTACAATGAGCAGTTCTTC. Protein product: CASSLGSGPYNEQFF.

The chain couples TRBV5-1 to TRBJ2-1; 10 bases align to TRBD1. This CDR3 comprises 15 residues. Germline CDR1 is SGHRS and CDR2 is YFSETQ. Trimming removed 0 bases from V and 8 bases from J; junction bases left unmatched: 5. In DNA form, the CDR3 reads TGCGCCAGCAGCTTGGGACAGGGGGCGCCAGATGAGCAGTTCTTC. It specifies CASSLGQGAPDEQFF.

This clonotype was picked up a small number of times. J is TRBJ2-1 and V is TRBV4-3, with D possibly matching TRBD2 (7 bases). Trimming shortened V by 0 bases and J by 6 bases, and 18 bases separated the two germline ends. The CDR3 contains 17 residues. Germline values: CDR1 LGHNA, CDR2 YSLEER. The CDR3 DNA sequence: TGCGCCAGCAGCCAAGATCGGTTCGGGGGAGGGGGCAATGAGCAGTTCTTC. Its translation is CASSQDRFGGGGNEQFF.

This clonotype was seen a few times. The chain joins TRBV7-9 to TRBJ2-3, with a weak D call TRBD2 (5 bases). This CDR3 spans 15 amino acids. Germline-derived CDR1 and CDR2 are SEHNR and FQNEAQ (reference sequence). V was clipped by 5 bases and J by 4 bases, with 16 bases between them. The CDR3 reads CASSKAPRGADTQYF. As DNA, the CDR3 is TGTGCCAGCAGCAAAGCCCCCCGGGGAGCAGATACGCAGTATTTT.

Only a few counts were recorded for this clonotype. This chain connects TRBV7-9 to TRBJ2-7; 8 bases fit TRBD1. J gave up 0 bases and V 3 bases, and 4 bases lay outside the gene matches. Per germline, CDR1 SEHNR and CDR2 FQNEAQ (reference sequence). This CDR3 comprises 15 residues. CDR3 in DNA: TGTGCCAGCAGCTTGCCACAGGGGGACTCCTACGAGCAGTACTTC. Translation: CASSLPQGDSYEQYF.

This clonotype has a handful of counts. The chain recombines TRBV11-1 with TRBJ2-1, with 8 bases aligning to TRBD1. The ends lost 1 base at V and 5 bases at J; junction bases unmatched: 13. The germline V gene encodes CDR1 SGHAT and CDR2 FQDESV (reference sequence). The CDR3 has 18 residues. CDR3 bases: TGTGCCAGCAGCTTAGGTCTTCGAGACAGGGGATTCGACAATGAGCAGTTCTTC. Translation gives CASSLGLRDRGFDNEQFF.

The CDR3 loop is CASSTGLANEADTQYF. As DNA, the CDR3 is TGTGCCAGCAGCACCGGACTAGCGAATGAGGCAGATACGCAGTATTTT. The rearrangement uses TRBV7-2 and TRBJ2-3, with 9 bases fitting TRBD2. There are 16 residues in the CDR3. Trimming at V came to 5 bases and at J to 4 bases, leaving 10 bases not matched to a gene. Per germline, CDR1 SGHTA and CDR2 FQGNSA.

This clonotype was seen more than once but under ten times. The gene calls are TRBV29-1 and TRBJ2-2; D is unresolved. This CDR3 has 13 residues. V dropped 2 bases and J dropped 2 bases, with 6 bases sitting between them. Germline V gene data show CDR1 as SQVTM and CDR2 as ANQGSEA. The CDR3 region is CSVEQRNTGELFF. The CDR3 DNA is TGCAGCGTTGAACAAAGAAACACCGGGGAGCTGTTTTTT.

The gene calls are TRBV20-1 and TRBJ2-3; TRBD1 matches 10 bases. This CDR3 contains 15 residues. Germline CDR1 and CDR2: DFQATT and SNEGSKA (reference sequence). J lost 4 bases, V lost 1 base, and 5 bases had no gene match. The CDR3 DNA sequence: TGCAGTGCTAGAGGACGGGACAGGGGCTCAGATACGCAGTATTTT. Translation: CSARGRDRGSDTQYF.

This clonotype occurred many times. The chain uses TRBV29-1 and TRBJ2-1; D tentatively fits TRBD1 or TRBD2 (5 bases each). The germline gives CDR1 SQVTM, CDR2 ANQGSEA. Trimming cost V 1 base and J 6 bases, with 10 bases left between them. The CDR3 is made up of 13 amino acids. CDR3 in amino acids: CSVEGFGGNEQFF. The CDR3 coding sequence is TGCAGCGTTGAAGGGTTTGGGGGCAATGAGCAGTTCTTC.

This clonotype was picked up many times. The chain couples TRBV12-3 or TRBV12-4 to TRBJ2-1; perhaps TRBD1 as D (5 bases). Trimming removed 4 bases at V and 6 bases at J, with 7 bases between. The CDR3 contains 12 residues. CDR3 region: CASSYRLNEQFF. CDR3 nucleotide sequence: TGTGCCAGCAGTTACAGGCTCAATGAGCAGTTCTTC.

At least ten counts were recorded for this clonotype. The chain employs TRBV7-9 and TRBJ1-1; D not resolved. CDR1 is SEHNR and CDR2 is FQNEAQ in the germline V gene (reference sequence). The V end lost 4 bases, the J end lost 5 bases, and 11 bases lay between the germline ends. The CDR3 has 13 residues. CDR3: CASSWVGGTEAFF. The CDR3 DNA follows: TGTGCCAGCAGCTGGGTTGGTGGGACTGAAGCTTTCTTT.

This clonotype has just a few counts. The J gene is TRBJ2-2, the V gene TRBV7-2; maybe TRBD2 (6 bases). V lost 2 bases and J lost 2, with 9 bases in between. This CDR3 has 15 amino acids. Germline lookup yields CDR1 SGHTA and CDR2 FQGNSA. CDR3 in DNA: TGTGCCAGCAGCTTACTAGCGAGAAACACCGGGGAGCTGTTTTTT. It codes for CASSLLARNTGELFF.